Below, one T cell receptor beta chain is given with its context. Assay: immunoSEQ multiplex PCR; the TCRdb copy retains only in-frame clones and omits some. The sample holds 110,000 to 150,000 clones, roughly 75% seen once. The V gene end was trimmed by 5 bases and the J gene end by 0 bases; junction bases not matched to a gene: 8. The CDR3 covers 16 residues. Germline V gene data show CDR1 as SEHNR and CDR2 as FQNEAQ (reference sequence). The data stem from a study of blood T cell repertoires in COVID-19. For the study at large: Material from acute and convalescent COVID-19 was sourced from the United States, Italy and Spain.

Study members were between about 18 and 100 years old and lived in around 24 US regions. Recovery among Cohort 3 donors was established by two negative PCRs, clearance, or symptom resolution. Material: PBMCs or T cells enriched from blood (not recorded which). The rearrangement links TRBV7-9 to TRBJ2-5; TRBD1 matches 8 bases. This TCR derives from a woman between 45 and 65 years old who had recovered from COVID-19. CDR3 loop: CASSTPPGQDQETQYF. The CDR3 DNA reads TGTGCCAGCAGCACCCCTCCGGGACAGGACCAAGAGACCCAGTACTTC.